Listed below are T cell receptor beta chains from one sample, sequenced in a study of T cell repertoires in cytomegalovirus infection. In TCRdb, the reads were re-called with MiXCR into one record per CDR3 protein. The sample holds 300,000 to 400,000 distinct CDR3 sequences, just under 30% seen once. No antigens are known for them. The sequences come from cultured PBMCs, collected from culture after CMV antigen stimulation. The receptor source for this set is a human donor in good health (CMV status not recorded). Some clones in this sample may be carry-over from other donors' samples. Both conserved end residues are part of each CDR3. D genes are given only for firm matches. Some rows mark clone size as missing; the rest say once, few, many or name a class of expanded clone.

j_call: TRBJ2-1; v_call: TRBV7-3; cdr3_length: 15; d_call: TRBD1; clone_size: few; cdr3_nt: TGTGCCAGCAGCTCGGGACAGGCTTCCTACAATGAGCAGTTCTTC; cdr3_aa: CASSSGQASYNEQFF
j_call: TRBJ1-5; v_call: TRBV18; cdr3_length: 13; d_call: .; clone_size: .; cdr3_nt: TGTGCCAGCTCCCCGGGGGTAGCTCAGCCCCAGCATTTT; cdr3_aa: CASSPGVAQPQHF
j_call: TRBJ2-1; v_call: TRBV24-1; cdr3_length: 16; d_call: TRBD2; clone_size: .; cdr3_nt: TGTGCCACCAGTGATCCTACTAGCGGCTCCTACAATGAGCAGTTCTTC; cdr3_aa: CATSDPTSGSYNEQFF
j_call: TRBJ1-4; v_call: TRBV12-3/TRBV12-4; cdr3_length: 15; d_call: .; clone_size: .; cdr3_nt: TGTGCCAGCAGACTCGTTATGGGAGGTAATGAAAAACTGTTTTTT; cdr3_aa: CASRLVMGGNEKLFF
j_call: TRBJ2-7; v_call: TRBV5-1; cdr3_length: 16; d_call: TRBD1; clone_size: .; cdr3_nt: TGCGCCAGCAGCTTTGAGTTACAGGGGGCTGACAACGAGCAGTACTTC; cdr3_aa: CASSFELQGADNEQYF
j_call: TRBJ1-1; v_call: TRBV3-1; cdr3_length: 12; d_call: .; clone_size: few; cdr3_nt: TGTGCCAGCAGCAACCGGAGGACTGAAGCTTTCTTT; cdr3_aa: CASSNRRTEAFF
j_call: TRBJ2-7; v_call: TRBV4-1; cdr3_length: 14; d_call: .; clone_size: .; cdr3_nt: TGCGCCAGCAGCCAAGGGTTGCCGGGCTACGAGCAGTACTTC; cdr3_aa: CASSQGLPGYEQYF
j_call: TRBJ2-7; v_call: TRBV5-6; cdr3_length: 14; d_call: .; clone_size: .; cdr3_nt: TGTGCCAGCAGCTTACCCAGGTCGGGCAACGAGCAGTACTTC; cdr3_aa: CASSLPRSGNEQYF
j_call: TRBJ2-1; v_call: TRBV18; cdr3_length: 13; d_call: .; clone_size: few; cdr3_nt: TGTGCCAGCTCGATTGACAGGCAGATGGATCTGTTCTTC; cdr3_aa: CASSIDRQMDLFF
j_call: TRBJ1-6; v_call: TRBV28; cdr3_length: 15; d_call: .; clone_size: .; cdr3_nt: TGTGCCAGCAGTAATCTGAGGGCTACAAACGCGGCCCTCCACTTT; cdr3_aa: CASSNLRATNAALHF
j_call: TRBJ2-5; v_call: TRBV3-1; cdr3_length: 14; d_call: .; clone_size: .; cdr3_nt: TGTGCCAGCAGCCACTCCCGTCCGAGGGGGACCCAGTACTTC; cdr3_aa: CASSHSRPRGTQYF
j_call: TRBJ2-7; v_call: TRBV5-6; cdr3_length: 13; d_call: TRBD2; clone_size: few; cdr3_nt: TGTGCCAGCAGCTGGGGAGGGGAGCGCGAGCAGTACTTC; cdr3_aa: CASSWGGEREQYF
j_call: TRBJ2-1; v_call: TRBV7-9; cdr3_length: 12; d_call: .; clone_size: .; cdr3_nt: TGTGCCAGCAGCCCCGGGGTAGCGAATCTGTTCTTC; cdr3_aa: CASSPGVANLFF
j_call: TRBJ2-1; v_call: TRBV20-1; cdr3_length: 14; d_call: .; clone_size: many; cdr3_nt: TGCAGTGCCAAGCGCCGGACTAACACCCTCCTCCAGTTCTTC; cdr3_aa: CSAKRRTNTLLQFF
j_call: TRBJ1-3; v_call: TRBV5-4; cdr3_length: 16; d_call: TRBD1; clone_size: .; cdr3_nt: TGTGCCAGCAGCCTGGGACAGGGGACCTCTGGAAACACCATATATTTT; cdr3_aa: CASSLGQGTSGNTIYF
j_call: TRBJ1-1; v_call: TRBV7-3; cdr3_length: 13; d_call: .; clone_size: .; cdr3_nt: TGTGCCAGCAGTTCGATGGGGGTCACTGAAGCTTTCTTT; cdr3_aa: CASSSMGVTEAFF
j_call: TRBJ1-1; v_call: TRBV10-3; cdr3_length: 13; d_call: .; clone_size: .; cdr3_nt: TGTGCCATCAGTAACCCTAGGGACACTGAAGCTTTCTTT; cdr3_aa: CAISNPRDTEAFF
j_call: TRBJ1-1; v_call: TRBV29-1; cdr3_length: 13; d_call: .; clone_size: .; cdr3_nt: TGCAGCGCAACAGGGCTGGAGAACACTGAAGCTTTCTTT; cdr3_aa: CSATGLENTEAFF
j_call: TRBJ1-5; v_call: TRBV7-8; cdr3_length: 16; d_call: TRBD1; clone_size: many; cdr3_nt: TGTGCCAGCAGCTTGGTCCAGGGGGAGAGCAATCAGCCCCAGCATTTT; cdr3_aa: CASSLVQGESNQPQHF
j_call: TRBJ2-7; v_call: TRBV28; cdr3_length: 15; d_call: TRBD1; clone_size: few; cdr3_nt: TGTGCCAGCAGCACCATGGGACAGGTCGCCTACGAGCAGTACTTC; cdr3_aa: CASSTMGQVAYEQYF
j_call: TRBJ1-1; v_call: TRBV28; cdr3_length: 12; d_call: TRBD1; clone_size: few; cdr3_nt: TGTGCCAGCGGGACAGTTAACACTGAAGCTTTCTTT; cdr3_aa: CASGTVNTEAFF
j_call: TRBJ1-2; v_call: TRBV6-1; cdr3_length: 15; d_call: .; clone_size: many; cdr3_nt: TGTGCCAGCAGTGAGAATTGGGGGGCTGGCTATGGCTACACCTTC; cdr3_aa: CASSENWGAGYGYTF
j_call: TRBJ1-2; v_call: TRBV27; cdr3_length: 13; d_call: .; clone_size: .; cdr3_nt: TGTGCCAGCAGGCGGAGCCCTAACTATGGCTACACCTTC; cdr3_aa: CASRRSPNYGYTF
j_call: TRBJ1-6; v_call: TRBV15; cdr3_length: 16; d_call: .; clone_size: .; cdr3_nt: TGTGCCACCAGCCTTTCGGGGAGTCTGGAGGGTTCACCCCTCCACTTT; cdr3_aa: CATSLSGSLEGSPLHF
j_call: TRBJ2-6; v_call: TRBV12-3/TRBV12-4; cdr3_length: 17; d_call: TRBD2; clone_size: few; cdr3_nt: TGTGCCAGCAGTTTATCTAGCGGGAGAGCTGGGGCCAACGTCCTGACTTTC; cdr3_aa: CASSLSSGRAGANVLTF
j_call: TRBJ2-7; v_call: TRBV7-8; cdr3_length: 16; d_call: TRBD2; clone_size: .; cdr3_nt: TGTGCCAGCACACCCCGGGAGGGTCTAGCGGATTACGAGCAGTACTTC; cdr3_aa: CASTPREGLADYEQYF
j_call: TRBJ1-2; v_call: TRBV7-2; cdr3_length: 12; d_call: .; clone_size: .; cdr3_nt: TGTGCCAGCAGCTTAAGGGAATATGGCTACACCTTC; cdr3_aa: CASSLREYGYTF
j_call: TRBJ2-2; v_call: TRBV24-1; cdr3_length: 15; d_call: .; clone_size: few; cdr3_nt: TGTGCCACCAGTGATTTAGGGGGATCCACCGGGGAGCTGTTTTTT; cdr3_aa: CATSDLGGSTGELFF
j_call: TRBJ2-7; v_call: TRBV5-1; cdr3_length: 16; d_call: TRBD1; clone_size: .; cdr3_nt: TGCGCCAGCACAATTGGGACAGGGGGGACCCCTTACGAGCAGTACTTC; cdr3_aa: CASTIGTGGTPYEQYF
j_call: TRBJ1-6; v_call: TRBV5-1; cdr3_length: 15; d_call: TRBD1; clone_size: few; cdr3_nt: TGCGCCAGCAGCCCGGGACAGGGCGATGGGTCACCCCTCCACTTT; cdr3_aa: CASSPGQGDGSPLHF
j_call: TRBJ2-7; v_call: TRBV5-4; cdr3_length: 13; d_call: .; clone_size: few; cdr3_nt: TGTGCCAGCAGCACGGGCCCCCGGGACGAGCAGTACTTC; cdr3_aa: CASSTGPRDEQYF
j_call: TRBJ2-7; v_call: TRBV6-2/TRBV6-3; cdr3_length: 11; d_call: TRBD1; clone_size: .; cdr3_nt: TGTGCCAGCAGTCGCCGGGACAGGGAGTACTTC; cdr3_aa: CASSRRDREYF
j_call: TRBJ2-7; v_call: TRBV11-2; cdr3_length: 14; d_call: TRBD2; clone_size: .; cdr3_nt: TGTGCCAGCTCCGGGACTAGCGGGAGCGGCGGGCAGTACTTC; cdr3_aa: CASSGTSGSGGQYF
j_call: TRBJ2-1; v_call: TRBV28; cdr3_length: 15; d_call: .; clone_size: few; cdr3_nt: TGTGCCAGCAGCGCAATATACAGGGACTACAATGAGCAGTTCTTC; cdr3_aa: CASSAIYRDYNEQFF
j_call: TRBJ2-3; v_call: TRBV15; cdr3_length: 16; d_call: TRBD1; clone_size: few; cdr3_nt: TGTGCCACCAGCAGAGATGGGACAGGCCTCACAGATACGCAGTATTTT; cdr3_aa: CATSRDGTGLTDTQYF
j_call: TRBJ2-7; v_call: TRBV20-1; cdr3_length: 12; d_call: .; clone_size: few; cdr3_nt: TGCAGTGCTAGACTGTCCGTTGACGAGCAGTACTTC; cdr3_aa: CSARLSVDEQYF
j_call: TRBJ1-5; v_call: TRBV7-4; cdr3_length: 15; d_call: .; clone_size: few; cdr3_nt: TGTGCCAGCAGCTTGGGGAGCAGGGGAGATCAGCCCCAGCATTTT; cdr3_aa: CASSLGSRGDQPQHF
j_call: TRBJ1-4; v_call: TRBV7-6; cdr3_length: 12; d_call: .; clone_size: few; cdr3_nt: TGTGCCAGCAGCCGTTGGAATGAAAAACTGTTTTTT; cdr3_aa: CASSRWNEKLFF
j_call: TRBJ2-7; v_call: TRBV27; cdr3_length: 13; d_call: TRBD1; clone_size: .; cdr3_nt: TGTGCCAGCAGTTCGGCAGGGGGAAGCGAGCAGTACTTC; cdr3_aa: CASSSAGGSEQYF
j_call: TRBJ2-1; v_call: TRBV7-8; cdr3_length: 16; d_call: TRBD2; clone_size: many; cdr3_nt: TGTGCCAGCGGCGCTGGCGGGCTAGCGGTTCACAATGAGCAGTTCTTC; cdr3_aa: CASGAGGLAVHNEQFF
j_call: TRBJ2-7; v_call: TRBV3-1; cdr3_length: 12; d_call: .; clone_size: .; cdr3_nt: TGTGCCAGCGAGGGCCTTAAGTACGAGCAGTACTTC; cdr3_aa: CASEGLKYEQYF
j_call: TRBJ1-2; v_call: TRBV6-1; cdr3_length: 16; d_call: .; clone_size: .; cdr3_nt: TGTGCCAGCAGCCTCTCCGCGGCCTTAGCTAACTATGGCTACACCTTC; cdr3_aa: CASSLSAALANYGYTF
j_call: TRBJ2-3; v_call: TRBV5-4; cdr3_length: 16; d_call: TRBD1; clone_size: few; cdr3_nt: TGTGCCAGCAGCTCAACCGGGACAGGGAGCACAGATACGCAGTATTTT; cdr3_aa: CASSSTGTGSTDTQYF
j_call: TRBJ1-4; v_call: TRBV4-1; cdr3_length: 15; d_call: .; clone_size: .; cdr3_nt: TGCGCCAGCAGCCCGAGACGGCTAACTAATGAAAAACTGTTTTTT; cdr3_aa: CASSPRRLTNEKLFF
j_call: TRBJ2-1; v_call: TRBV6-2/TRBV6-3; cdr3_length: 15; d_call: TRBD1; clone_size: .; cdr3_nt: TGTGCCAGCAGCCGAGACAGGGTCCCCTACAATGAGCAGTTCTTC; cdr3_aa: CASSRDRVPYNEQFF
j_call: TRBJ1-2; v_call: TRBV6-6; cdr3_length: 17; d_call: TRBD1; clone_size: few; cdr3_nt: TGTGCCAGCAGCAATCCGGTGGACAGGGGAATTAACTATGGCTACACCTTC; cdr3_aa: CASSNPVDRGINYGYTF
j_call: TRBJ1-1; v_call: TRBV27; cdr3_length: 14; d_call: .; clone_size: once; cdr3_nt: TGTGCCAGCAGCGCTCCTACAACGAACACTGAAGCTTTCTTT; cdr3_aa: CASSAPTTNTEAFF
j_call: TRBJ2-7; v_call: TRBV12-3/TRBV12-4; cdr3_length: 14; d_call: TRBD1; clone_size: .; cdr3_nt: TGTGCCAGCAGTTCCCGACAGGGGAAGTACGAGCAGTACTTC; cdr3_aa: CASSSRQGKYEQYF
j_call: TRBJ1-4; v_call: TRBV4-1; cdr3_length: 15; d_call: TRBD1; clone_size: few; cdr3_nt: TGCGCCAGCAGCCAAGAAGGGACAGGGGGAGAAAAACTGTTTTTT; cdr3_aa: CASSQEGTGGEKLFF
j_call: TRBJ1-5; v_call: TRBV7-2; cdr3_length: 13; d_call: .; clone_size: many; cdr3_nt: TGTGCCAGCAGCCCTGACGGCTATCAGCCCCAGCATTTT; cdr3_aa: CASSPDGYQPQHF
j_call: TRBJ2-7; v_call: TRBV2; cdr3_length: 13; d_call: .; clone_size: .; cdr3_nt: TGTGCCAGCAGTGCCTTTTACCCCGACGAGCAGTACTTC; cdr3_aa: CASSAFYPDEQYF
j_call: TRBJ2-3; v_call: TRBV7-2; cdr3_length: 13; d_call: .; clone_size: .; cdr3_nt: TGTGCCAGCAGCGCCCGCCACACAGATACGCAGTATTTT; cdr3_aa: CASSARHTDTQYF
j_call: TRBJ2-1; v_call: TRBV6-1; cdr3_length: 14; d_call: .; clone_size: .; cdr3_nt: TGTGCCAGCAGGGAGAGTAGCTCCTACAATGAGCAGTTCTTC; cdr3_aa: CASRESSSYNEQFF
j_call: TRBJ2-7; v_call: TRBV7-8; cdr3_length: 14; d_call: .; clone_size: few; cdr3_nt: TGTGCCAGCAGCTCCAGCGGCAACTCCTACGAGCAGTACTTC; cdr3_aa: CASSSSGNSYEQYF
j_call: TRBJ1-5; v_call: TRBV20-1; cdr3_length: 12; d_call: .; clone_size: .; cdr3_nt: TGCAGTGCTAGACCGAACTATCAGCCCCAGCATTTT; cdr3_aa: CSARPNYQPQHF
j_call: TRBJ1-5; v_call: TRBV7-9; cdr3_length: 13; d_call: .; clone_size: many; cdr3_nt: TGTGCCAGCAGCTTAGCGCTGGGTCAGCCCCAGCATTTT; cdr3_aa: CASSLALGQPQHF